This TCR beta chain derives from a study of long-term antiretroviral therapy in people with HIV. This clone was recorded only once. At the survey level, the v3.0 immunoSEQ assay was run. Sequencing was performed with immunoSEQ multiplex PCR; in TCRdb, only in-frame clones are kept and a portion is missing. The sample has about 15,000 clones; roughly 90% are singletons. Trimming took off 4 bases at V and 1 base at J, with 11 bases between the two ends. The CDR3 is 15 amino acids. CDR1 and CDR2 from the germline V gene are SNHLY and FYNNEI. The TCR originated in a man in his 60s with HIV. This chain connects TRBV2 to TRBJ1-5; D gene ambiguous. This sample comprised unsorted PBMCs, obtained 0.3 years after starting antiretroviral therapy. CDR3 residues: CASSGSGLSNQPQHF. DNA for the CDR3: TGTGCCAGCAGTGGATCAGGTCTGAGCAATCAGCCCCAGCATTTT.